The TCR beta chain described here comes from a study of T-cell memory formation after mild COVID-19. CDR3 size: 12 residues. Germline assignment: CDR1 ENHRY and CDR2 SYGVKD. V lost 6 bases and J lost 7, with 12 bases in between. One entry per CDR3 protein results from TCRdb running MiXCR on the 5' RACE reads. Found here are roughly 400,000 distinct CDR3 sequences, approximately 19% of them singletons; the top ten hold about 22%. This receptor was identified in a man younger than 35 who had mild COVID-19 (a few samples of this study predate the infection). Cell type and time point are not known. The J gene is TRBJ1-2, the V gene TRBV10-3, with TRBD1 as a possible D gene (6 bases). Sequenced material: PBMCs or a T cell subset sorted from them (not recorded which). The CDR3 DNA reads TGTGCCATCAGGAAAAAACAGGGTGGCTACACCTTC. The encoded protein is CAIRKKQGGYTF.